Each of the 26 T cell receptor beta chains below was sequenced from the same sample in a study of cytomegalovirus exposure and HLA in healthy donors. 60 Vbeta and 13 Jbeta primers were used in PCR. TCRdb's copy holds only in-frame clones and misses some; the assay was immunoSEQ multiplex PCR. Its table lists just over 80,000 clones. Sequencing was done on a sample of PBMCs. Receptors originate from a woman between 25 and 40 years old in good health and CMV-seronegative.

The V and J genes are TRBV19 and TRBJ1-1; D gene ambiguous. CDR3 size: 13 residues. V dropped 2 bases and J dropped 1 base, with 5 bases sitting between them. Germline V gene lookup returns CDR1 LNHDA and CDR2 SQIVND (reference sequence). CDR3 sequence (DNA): TGTGCCAGTAGTATAACTAGGAACACTGAAGCTTTCTTT. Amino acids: CASSITRNTEAFF.

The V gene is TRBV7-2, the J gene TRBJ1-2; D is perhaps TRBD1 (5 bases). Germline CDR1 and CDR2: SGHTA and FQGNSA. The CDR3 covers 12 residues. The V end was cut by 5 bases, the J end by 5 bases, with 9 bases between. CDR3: CASSSDSYGYTF. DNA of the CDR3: TGTGCCAGCAGCAGCGACAGTTATGGCTACACCTTC.

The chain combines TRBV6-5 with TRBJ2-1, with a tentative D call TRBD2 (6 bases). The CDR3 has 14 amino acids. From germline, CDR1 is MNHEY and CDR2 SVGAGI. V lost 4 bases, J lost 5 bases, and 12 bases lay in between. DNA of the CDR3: TGTGCCAGCAGTTCGGGGGACGCCAACAATGAGCAGTTCTTC. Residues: CASSSGDANNEQFF.

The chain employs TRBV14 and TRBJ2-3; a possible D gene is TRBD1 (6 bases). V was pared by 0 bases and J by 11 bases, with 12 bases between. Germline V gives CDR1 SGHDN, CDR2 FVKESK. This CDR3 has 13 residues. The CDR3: CASSQDERGQQYF. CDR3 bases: TGTGCCAGCAGCCAAGACGAGAGGGGACAGCAGTATTTT.

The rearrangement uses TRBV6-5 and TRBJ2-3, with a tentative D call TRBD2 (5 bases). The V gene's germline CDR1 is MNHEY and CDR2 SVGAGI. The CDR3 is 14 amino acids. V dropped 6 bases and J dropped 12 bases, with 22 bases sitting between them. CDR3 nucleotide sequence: TGTGCCAGCAGCCTACTTGAATCGCCGGGGAAACAGTATTTT. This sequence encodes CASSLLESPGKQYF.

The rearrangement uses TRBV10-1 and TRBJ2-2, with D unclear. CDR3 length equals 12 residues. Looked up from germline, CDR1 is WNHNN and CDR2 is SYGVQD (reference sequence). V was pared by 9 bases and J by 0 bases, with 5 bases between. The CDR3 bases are TGCGCCAGTGGAGCGAACACCGGGGAGCTGTTTTTT. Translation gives CASGANTGELFF.

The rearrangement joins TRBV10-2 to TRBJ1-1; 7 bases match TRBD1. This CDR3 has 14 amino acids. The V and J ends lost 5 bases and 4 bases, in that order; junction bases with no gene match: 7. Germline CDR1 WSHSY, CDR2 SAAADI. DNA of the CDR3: TGCGCCAGCAGTAAAACAGGGGAGGCCACTGAAGCTTTCTTT. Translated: CASSKTGEATEAFF.

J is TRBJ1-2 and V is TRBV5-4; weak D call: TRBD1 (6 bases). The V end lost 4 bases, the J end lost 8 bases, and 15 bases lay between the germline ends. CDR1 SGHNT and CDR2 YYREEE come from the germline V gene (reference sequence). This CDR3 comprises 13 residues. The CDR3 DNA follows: TGTGCCAGCAGCATCCAGGGGCAGGGGGGCTACACCTTC. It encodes CASSIQGQGGYTF. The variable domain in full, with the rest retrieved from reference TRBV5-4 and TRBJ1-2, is ETGVTQSPTHLIKTRGQQVTLRCSSQSGHNTVSWYQQALGQGPQFIFQYYREEENGRGNFPPRFSGLQFPNYSSELNVNALELDDSALYLCASSIQGQGGYTFGSGTRLTVV.

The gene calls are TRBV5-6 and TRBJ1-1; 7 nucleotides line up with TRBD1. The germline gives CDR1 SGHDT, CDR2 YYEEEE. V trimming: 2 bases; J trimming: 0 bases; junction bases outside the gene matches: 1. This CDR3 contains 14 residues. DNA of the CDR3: TGTGCCAGCAGCTTAACAGGGGTGAACACTGAAGCTTTCTTT. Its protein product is CASSLTGVNTEAFF.

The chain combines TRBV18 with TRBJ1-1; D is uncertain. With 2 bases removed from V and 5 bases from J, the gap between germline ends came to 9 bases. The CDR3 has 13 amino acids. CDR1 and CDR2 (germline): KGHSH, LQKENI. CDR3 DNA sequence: TGTGCCAGCTCACCAATGAGTAAGACTGAAGCTTTCTTT. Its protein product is CASSPMSKTEAFF.

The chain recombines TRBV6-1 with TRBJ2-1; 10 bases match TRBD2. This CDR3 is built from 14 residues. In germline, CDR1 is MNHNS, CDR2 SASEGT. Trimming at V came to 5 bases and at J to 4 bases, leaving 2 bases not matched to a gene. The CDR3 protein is CASSPAGGYNEQFF. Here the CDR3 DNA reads TGTGCCAGCAGTCCAGCGGGGGGGTACAATGAGCAGTTCTTC.

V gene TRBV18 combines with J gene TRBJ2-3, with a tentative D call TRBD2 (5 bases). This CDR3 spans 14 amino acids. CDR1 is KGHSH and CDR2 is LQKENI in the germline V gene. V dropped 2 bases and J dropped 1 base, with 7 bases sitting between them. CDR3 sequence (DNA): TGTGCCAGCTCACCATATAGCGGCACAGATACGCAGTATTTT. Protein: CASSPYSGTDTQYF.

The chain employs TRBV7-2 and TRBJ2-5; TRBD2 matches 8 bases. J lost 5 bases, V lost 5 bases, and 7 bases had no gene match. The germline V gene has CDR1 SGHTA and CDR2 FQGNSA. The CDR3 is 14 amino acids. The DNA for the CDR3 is TGTGCCAGCAGCAATAGACTAGCGCATGAGACCCAGTACTTC. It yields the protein CASSNRLAHETQYF.

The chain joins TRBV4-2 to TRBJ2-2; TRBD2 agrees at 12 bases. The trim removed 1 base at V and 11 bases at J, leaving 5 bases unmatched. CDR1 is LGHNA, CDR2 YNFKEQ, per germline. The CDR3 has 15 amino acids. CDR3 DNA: TGTGCCAGCAGCCAAGGAACTAGCGGGAGGAGCGAGCTGTTTTTT. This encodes CASSQGTSGRSELFF.

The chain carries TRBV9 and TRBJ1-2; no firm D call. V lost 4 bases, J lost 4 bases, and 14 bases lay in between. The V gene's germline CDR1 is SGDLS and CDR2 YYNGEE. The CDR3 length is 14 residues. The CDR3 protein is CASSPADGTYGYTF. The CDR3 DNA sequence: TGTGCCAGCAGCCCAGCGGACGGAACCTATGGCTACACCTTC.

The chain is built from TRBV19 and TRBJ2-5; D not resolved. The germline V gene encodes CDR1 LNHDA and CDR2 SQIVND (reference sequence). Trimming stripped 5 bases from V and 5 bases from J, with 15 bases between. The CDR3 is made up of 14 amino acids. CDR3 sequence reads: CASSPQASMETQYF. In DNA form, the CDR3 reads TGTGCCAGTAGTCCCCAGGCTTCAATGGAGACCCAGTACTTC. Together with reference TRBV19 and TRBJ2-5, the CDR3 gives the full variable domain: DGGITQSPKYLFRKEGQNVTLSCEQNLNHDAMYWYRQDPGQGLRLIYYSQIVNDFQKGDIAEGYSVSREKKESFPLTVTSAQKNPTAFYLCASSPQASMETQYFGPGTRLLVL.

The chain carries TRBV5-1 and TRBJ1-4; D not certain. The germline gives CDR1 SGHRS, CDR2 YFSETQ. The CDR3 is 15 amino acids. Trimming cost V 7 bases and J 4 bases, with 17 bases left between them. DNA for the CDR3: TGCGCCAGCTCTTTCGGGGAGGGCCGTAATGAAAAACTGTTTTTT. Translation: CASSFGEGRNEKLFF. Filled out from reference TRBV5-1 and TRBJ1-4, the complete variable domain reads KAGVTQTPRYLIKTRGQQVTLSCSPISGHRSVSWYQQTPGQGLQFLFEYFSETQRNKGNFPGRFSGRQFSNSRSEMNVSTLELGDSALYLCASSFGEGRNEKLFFGSGTQLSVL.

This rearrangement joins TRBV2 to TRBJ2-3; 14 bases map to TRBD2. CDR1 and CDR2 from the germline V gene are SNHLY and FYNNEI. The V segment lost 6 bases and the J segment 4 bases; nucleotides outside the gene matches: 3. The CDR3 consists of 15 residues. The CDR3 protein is CASSPGLAGADTQYF. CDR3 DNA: TGTGCCAGCAGCCCGGGACTAGCGGGAGCAGATACGCAGTATTTT.

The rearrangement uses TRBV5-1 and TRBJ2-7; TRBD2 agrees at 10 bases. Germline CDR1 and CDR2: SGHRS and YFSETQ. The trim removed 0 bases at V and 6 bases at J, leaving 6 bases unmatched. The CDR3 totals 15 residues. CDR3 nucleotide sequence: TGCGCCAGCAGCTTGGGGCTAGCGGGAGTGTCCGAGCAGTACTTC. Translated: CASSLGLAGVSEQYF.

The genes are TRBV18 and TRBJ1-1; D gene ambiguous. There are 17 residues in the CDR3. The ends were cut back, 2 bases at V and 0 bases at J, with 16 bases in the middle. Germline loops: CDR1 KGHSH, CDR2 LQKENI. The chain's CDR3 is CASSPSKGGRMNTEAFF. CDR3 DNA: TGTGCCAGCTCACCATCCAAGGGAGGGCGAATGAACACTGAAGCTTTCTTT.

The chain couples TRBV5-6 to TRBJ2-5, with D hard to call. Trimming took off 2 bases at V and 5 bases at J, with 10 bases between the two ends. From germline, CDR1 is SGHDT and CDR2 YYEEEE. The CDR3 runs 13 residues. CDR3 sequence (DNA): TGTGCCAGCAGCTTCACGAGTGAGGAGACCCAGTACTTC. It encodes CASSFTSEETQYF.

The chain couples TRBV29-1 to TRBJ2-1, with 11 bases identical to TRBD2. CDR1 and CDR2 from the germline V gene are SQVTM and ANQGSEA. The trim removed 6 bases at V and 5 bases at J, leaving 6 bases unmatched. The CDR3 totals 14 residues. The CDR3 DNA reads TGCAGCGTCAGACTAGCGGGAAAAGACAATGAGCAGTTCTTC. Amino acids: CSVRLAGKDNEQFF.

The CDR3 protein is CASSQAPRDRFNNEQFF. As DNA, the CDR3 is TGCGCCAGCAGCCAAGCTCCGCGGGACAGGTTTAACAATGAGCAGTTCTTC. The V gene is TRBV4-1, the J gene TRBJ2-1; 8 nucleotides agree with TRBD1. Losses at the gene ends were 1 base for V and 5 bases for J; bases not matched to a gene: 10. The germline CDR1 and CDR2 sequences are MGHRA and YSYEKL. This CDR3 has 17 residues.

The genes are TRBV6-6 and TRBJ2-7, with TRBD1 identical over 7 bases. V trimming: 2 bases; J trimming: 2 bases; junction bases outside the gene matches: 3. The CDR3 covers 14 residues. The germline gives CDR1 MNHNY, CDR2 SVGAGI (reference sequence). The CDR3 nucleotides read TGTGCCAGCAGTTACAATCAGGGGGCCTACGAGCAGTACTTC. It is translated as CASSYNQGAYEQYF.

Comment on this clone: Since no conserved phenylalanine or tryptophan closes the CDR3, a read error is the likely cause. CDR3 region: CASSIRGPYGYTL. The CDR3 DNA reads TGTGCCAGTAGTATCAGGGGACCCTATGGCTACACCCTC. The V and J genes are TRBV19 and TRBJ1-2, with TRBD1 as a possible D gene (6 bases). V lost 3 bases, J lost 4 bases, and 9 bases lay in between. The V gene's germline CDR1 is LNHDA and CDR2 SQIVND (reference sequence). The CDR3 is made up of 13 amino acids.

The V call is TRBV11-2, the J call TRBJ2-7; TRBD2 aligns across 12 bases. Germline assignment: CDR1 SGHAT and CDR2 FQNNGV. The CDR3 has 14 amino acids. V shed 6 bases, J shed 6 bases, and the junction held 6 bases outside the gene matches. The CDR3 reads CASSSTSGSSEQYF. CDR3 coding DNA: TGTGCCAGCAGTTCGACTAGCGGGAGTAGCGAGCAGTACTTC.